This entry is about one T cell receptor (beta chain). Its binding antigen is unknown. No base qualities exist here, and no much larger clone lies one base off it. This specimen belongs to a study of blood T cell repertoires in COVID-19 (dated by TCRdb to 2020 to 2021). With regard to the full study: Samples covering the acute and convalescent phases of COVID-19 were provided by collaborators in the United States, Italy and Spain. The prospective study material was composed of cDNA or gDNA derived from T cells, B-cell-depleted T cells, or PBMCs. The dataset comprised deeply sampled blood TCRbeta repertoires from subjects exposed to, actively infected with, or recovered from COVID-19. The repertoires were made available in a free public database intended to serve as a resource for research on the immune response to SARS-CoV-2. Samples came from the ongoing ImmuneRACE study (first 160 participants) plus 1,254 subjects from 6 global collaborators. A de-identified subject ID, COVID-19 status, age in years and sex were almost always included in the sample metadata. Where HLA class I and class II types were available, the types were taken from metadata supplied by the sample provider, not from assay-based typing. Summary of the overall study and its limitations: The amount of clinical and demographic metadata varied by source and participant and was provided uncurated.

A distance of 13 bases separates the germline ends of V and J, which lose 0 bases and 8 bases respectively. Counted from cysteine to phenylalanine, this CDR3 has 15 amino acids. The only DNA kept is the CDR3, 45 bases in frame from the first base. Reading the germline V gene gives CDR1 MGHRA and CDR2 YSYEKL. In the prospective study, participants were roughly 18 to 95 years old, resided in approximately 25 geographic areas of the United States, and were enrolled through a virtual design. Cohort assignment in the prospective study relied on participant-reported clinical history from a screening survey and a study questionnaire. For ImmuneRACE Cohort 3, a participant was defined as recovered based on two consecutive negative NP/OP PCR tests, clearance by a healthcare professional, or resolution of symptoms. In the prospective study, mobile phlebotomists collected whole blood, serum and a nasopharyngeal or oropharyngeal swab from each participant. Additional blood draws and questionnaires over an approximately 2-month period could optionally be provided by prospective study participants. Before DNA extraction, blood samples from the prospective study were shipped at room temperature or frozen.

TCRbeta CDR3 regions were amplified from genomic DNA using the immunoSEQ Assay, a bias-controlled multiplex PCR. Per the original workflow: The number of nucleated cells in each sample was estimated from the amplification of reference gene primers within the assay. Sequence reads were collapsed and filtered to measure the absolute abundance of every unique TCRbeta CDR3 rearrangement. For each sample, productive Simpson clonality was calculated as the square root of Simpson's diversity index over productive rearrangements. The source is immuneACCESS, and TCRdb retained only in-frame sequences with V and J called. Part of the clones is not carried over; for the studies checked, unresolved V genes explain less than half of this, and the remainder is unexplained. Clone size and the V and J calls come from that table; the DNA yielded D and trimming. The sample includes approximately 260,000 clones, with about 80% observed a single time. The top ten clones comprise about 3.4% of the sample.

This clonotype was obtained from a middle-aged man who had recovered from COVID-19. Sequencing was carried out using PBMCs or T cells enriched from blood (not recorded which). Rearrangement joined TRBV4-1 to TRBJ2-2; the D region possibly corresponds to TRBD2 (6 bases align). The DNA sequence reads TGCGCCAGCAGCCAAGAAGGCGGCGGGGTGGGGGAGCTGTTTTTT. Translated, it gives CASSQEGGGVGELFF.